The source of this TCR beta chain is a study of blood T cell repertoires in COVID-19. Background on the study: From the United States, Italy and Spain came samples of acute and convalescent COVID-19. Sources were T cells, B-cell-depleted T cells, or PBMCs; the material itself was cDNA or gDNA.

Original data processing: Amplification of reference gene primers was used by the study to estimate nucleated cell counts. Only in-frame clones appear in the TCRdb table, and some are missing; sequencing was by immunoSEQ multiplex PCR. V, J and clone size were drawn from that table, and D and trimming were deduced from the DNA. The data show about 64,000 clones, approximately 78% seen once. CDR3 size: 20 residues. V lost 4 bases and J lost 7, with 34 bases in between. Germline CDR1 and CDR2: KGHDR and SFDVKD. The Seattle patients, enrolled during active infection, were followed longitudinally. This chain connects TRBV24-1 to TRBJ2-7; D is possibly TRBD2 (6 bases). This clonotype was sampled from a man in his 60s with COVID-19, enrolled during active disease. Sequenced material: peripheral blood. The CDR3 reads CATSDPPGTPNSEGFCEQYF. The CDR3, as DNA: TGTGCCACCAGTGACCCCCCCGGGACTCCAAATAGTGAGGGATTTTGTGAGCAGTACTTC.